The 21 T cell receptor beta chains given below trace back to one sample, sequenced in a study of graft-versus-host responses after intestinal transplantation. Some clones are missing from TCRdb's copy, which holds only in-frame ones; the method was immunoSEQ multiplex PCR. Altogether tens of thousands of clones are present, around 91% being singletons, with the ten largest covering under 1.5%. These receptors' antigens are unknown. Sequences were derived from unstimulated CD8+ T cells sorted from spleen or lymph node cells, sampled before intestinal transplant. The receptors here all came from a human donor who received an intestinal transplant.

V is TRBV12-5 and J is TRBJ1-5; the match to TRBD1 covers 9 bases. Germline trimming cut 6 bases from V and 7 bases from J; bases unmatched to any gene: 7. The CDR3 loop spans 14 amino acids. Germline V gene data show CDR1 as LGHNT and CDR2 as FRNRAP. CDR3 protein: CASGPGTGNQPQHF. In DNA form, the CDR3 reads TGTGCTAGTGGCCCCGGGACAGGGAACCAGCCCCAGCATTTT.

This clone appeared a few times. This rearrangement joins TRBV10-3 to TRBJ1-5, with TRBD1 as a possible D gene (5 bases). This CDR3 spans 14 amino acids. Germline CDR1 is ENHRY and CDR2 is SYGVKD. The germline V and J ends were trimmed by 3 bases and 6 bases, with 12 bases remaining between them. The DNA of the CDR3 is TGTGCCATCAGTGAAGGAGGGGTGGGTCAGCCCCAGCATTTT. Its protein product is CAISEGGVGQPQHF.

The V and J genes are TRBV9 and TRBJ1-2, with no clear D. The germline CDR1 and CDR2 sequences are SGDLS and YYNGEE. Deletions cut 2 bases from V and 4 bases from J, with 6 bases between. This CDR3 region has 12 residues. As DNA, the CDR3 is TGTGCCAGCAGCGTCGGCGGCTATGGCTACACCTTC. The encoded protein is CASSVGGYGYTF.

This clone turned up a few times. The V and J genes are TRBV6-1 and TRBJ1-3; TRBD1 aligns across 9 bases. CDR1 and CDR2 (germline): MNHNS, SASEGT. The CDR3 loop spans 14 amino acids. Trimming at V came to 8 bases and at J to 4 bases, leaving 6 bases not matched to a gene. CDR3: CASSQGTGGNTIYF. The CDR3 coding sequence is TGTGCCAGCTCCCAAGGGACAGGGGGAAACACCATATATTTT.

The chain employs TRBV19 and TRBJ2-3; 10 nucleotides line up with TRBD2. V lost 5 bases and J lost 2; bases outside the gene matches: 4. This CDR3 comprises 15 residues. The germline CDR1 and CDR2 sequences are LNHDA and SQIVND (reference sequence). Here the CDR3 DNA reads TGTGCCAGTAGTCCGCTAGCGGGGGCCACAGATACGCAGTATTTT. This translates into CASSPLAGATDTQYF.

The rearrangement links TRBV7-6 to TRBJ2-5; 9 bases align to TRBD2. The J call may be faulty, since TRBJ2-7 better matches the DNA end. Germline assignment: CDR1 SGHVS and CDR2 FNYEAQ. The CDR3 loop spans 14 amino acids. Here the CDR3 reads CASSPASGDYEQYF. The CDR3 DNA sequence: TGTGCCAGCAGCCCGGCTAGCGGGGACTACGAGCAGTACTTC.

The chain links TRBV7-6 to TRBJ2-7; TRBD2 is a possible D gene (6 bases). The germline gives CDR1 SGHVS, CDR2 FNYEAQ. The V end was cut by 5 bases, the J end by 0 bases, with 14 bases between. The CDR3 length is 15 residues. The CDR3 DNA sequence: TGTGCCAGCAGCCGGGGCGACGGGGGCTCCTACGAGCAGTACTTC. Amino acids: CASSRGDGGSYEQYF.

This chain joins TRBV20-1 and TRBJ1-1; D gene ambiguous. The CDR3 length is 11 residues. CDR1 and CDR2 from the germline V gene are DFQATT and SNEGSKA (reference sequence). In nucleotides, the CDR3 is TGCAGCGCCCCCCGGAGCACTGAAGCTTTCTTT. Residues: CSAPRSTEAFF.

The chain uses TRBV6-1 and TRBJ1-2; a weak D match, TRBD1 (6 bases). The CDR3 loop spans 14 amino acids. V lost 5 bases to trimming and J lost 5 bases, with 15 bases between them. CDR1 MNHNS and CDR2 SASEGT come from the germline V gene. DNA for the CDR3: TGTGCCAGCAGTAAAGGACAGATCTCATATGGCTACACCTTC. It specifies CASSKGQISYGYTF.

This clone is a singleton in its sample. The chain employs TRBV4-1 and TRBJ1-2, with D maybe TRBD1 (6 bases). Looked up from germline, CDR1 is MGHRA and CDR2 is YSYEKL. This CDR3 has 15 residues. The V and J ends lost 1 base and 4 bases respectively, with 13 bases between them. CDR3 bases: TGCGCCAGCAGCCAAGTGGGGGGGGCAGGCTATGGCTACACCTTC. Translating it yields CASSQVGGAGYGYTF.

The table lists this clone with a count of one. CDR3 loop: CAGRGVTYEQYF. The CDR3 nucleotides are TGTGCCGGGAGGGGGGTGACCTACGAGCAGTACTTC. The chain joins TRBV6-1 to TRBJ2-7, with a tentative D call TRBD2 (7 bases). This CDR3 has 12 amino acids. Germline CDR1 MNHNS, CDR2 SASEGT. The V end was cut by 11 bases, the J end by 2 bases, with 13 bases between.

The table lists this clone with a few counts. This sequence joins TRBV5-6 and TRBJ2-5, with 10 bases fitting TRBD2. V gave up 4 bases and J gave up 3 bases; unmatched junction bases: 9. The CDR3 is made up of 16 amino acids. The germline gives CDR1 SGHDT, CDR2 YYEEEE. The CDR3 sequence: CASSPPGLALEETQYF. The CDR3 DNA sequence: TGTGCCAGCAGCCCACCGGGACTAGCGTTGGAAGAGACCCAGTACTTC.

This rearrangement joins TRBV9 to TRBJ1-1; TRBD1 aligns across 11 bases. Germline trimming cut 3 bases from V and 4 bases from J; bases unmatched to any gene: 5. CDR3 size: 15 residues. Germline V gene data show CDR1 as SGDLS and CDR2 as YYNGEE. The CDR3 sequence: CASSARTGGVTEAFF. CDR3 DNA: TGTGCCAGCAGCGCTAGGACAGGGGGCGTCACTGAAGCTTTCTTT.

The chain recombines TRBV6-5 with TRBJ1-1; the D is unclear. The CDR3 runs to 11 residues. The germline V and J ends were trimmed by 4 bases and 4 bases, with 4 bases remaining between them. CDR1 is MNHEY, CDR2 SVGAGI, per germline. The CDR3 bases are TGTGCCAGCAGTTCATCCACTGAAGCTTTCTTT. It codes for CASSSSTEAFF.

The rearrangement uses TRBV6-6 and TRBJ1-1; maybe TRBD1 (6 bases). Between the trimmed V and J ends, which lost 5 bases and 0 bases, there was a span of 16 bases. Germline values: CDR1 MNHNY, CDR2 SVGAGI (reference sequence). The CDR3 covers 16 residues. CDR3 protein: CASSSRDTEMNTEAFF. CDR3 sequence (DNA): TGTGCCAGCAGTAGCCGGGACACCGAAATGAACACTGAAGCTTTCTTT.

In this sample, this clone turned up once. The rearrangement links TRBV5-4 to TRBJ1-6; tentatively, D is TRBD1 (5 bases). V lost 1 base to trimming and J lost 8 bases, with 13 bases between them. The CDR3 loop spans 15 amino acids. Germline V gene data show CDR1 as SGHNT and CDR2 as YYREEE (reference sequence). The CDR3 spells CASSLSAGYDSPLHF. CDR3 DNA: TGTGCCAGCAGCTTGTCGGCAGGGTATGATTCACCCCTCCACTTT. The full variable domain, completed using reference TRBV5-4 and TRBJ1-6, is ETGVTQSPTHLIKTRGQQVTLRCSSQSGHNTVSWYQQALGQGPQFIFQYYREEENGRGNFPPRFSGLQFPNYSSELNVNALELDDSALYLCASSLSAGYDSPLHFGNGTRLTVT.

The chain is built from TRBV9 and TRBJ2-6, with 7 bases lining up with TRBD2. This CDR3 has 15 amino acids. V lost 2 bases and J lost 2; bases outside the gene matches: 1. CDR1 and CDR2 (germline): SGDLS, YYNGEE. In DNA form, the CDR3 reads TGTGCCAGCAGCGTTGGGGGGGCTGGGGCCAACGTCCTGACTTTC. Amino acid sequence: CASSVGGAGANVLTF.

The V and J genes are TRBV9 and TRBJ2-5; D unclear. V was shortened by 0 bases and J by 0 bases, with 9 bases between the two germline ends. The CDR3 contains 15 residues. Germline assignment: CDR1 SGDLS and CDR2 YYNGEE. Here the CDR3 reads CASSVAGSNQETQYF. In DNA form, the CDR3 reads TGTGCCAGCAGCGTAGCTGGCAGTAACCAAGAGACCCAGTACTTC.

This clone has a handful of counts. The CDR3 reads CSVLLNTEAFF. CDR3 in DNA: TGCAGCGTTCTACTGAACACTGAAGCTTTCTTT. J is TRBJ1-1 and V is TRBV29-1, with D uncertain. This CDR3 has 11 residues. CDR1 SQVTM and CDR2 ANQGSEA come from the germline V gene. V was cut by 5 bases and J by 0 bases, with 4 bases left in between.

The chain is built from TRBV5-6 and TRBJ1-1, with D possibly matching TRBD1 (5 bases). The CDR3 loop spans 12 amino acids. CDR1 is SGHDT, CDR2 YYEEEE, per germline. V lost 3 bases and J 7 bases, leaving 10 bases between the germline ends. CDR3 sequence reads: CASSSGHNEAFF. The CDR3 DNA follows: TGTGCCAGCAGCTCTGGACACAATGAAGCTTTCTTT.

V and J are TRBV5-1 and TRBJ1-1; 7 bases line up with TRBD1. Germline V gene lookup returns CDR1 SGHRS and CDR2 YFSETQ. The CDR3 consists of 13 residues. Trimming took 3 bases from V and 6 from J; bases not matched to a gene: 5. CDR3 sequence (DNA): TGCGCCAGCAGCTACACCGGGACAGCTGAAGCTTTCTTT. Protein: CASSYTGTAEAFF.